Reported below is one T cell receptor beta chain. As yet, its antigen is unknown. With the read ending 3 residues before the CDR3 end, the germline J gene is used to fill in that end. The entry originates in a study of T cells in women clearing cervical HPV infection. Study in general: Cases were women with histologically confirmed HPV16-related CIN3 or worse, including 2 invasive cancers.

Broader study findings: Richness differences could reflect unmeasured T-cell content per sample.

The germline V gene encodes CDR1 MNHNS and CDR2 SASEGT. The ends lost 4 bases at V and 6 bases at J; junction bases unmatched: 11. This CDR3 region has 16 residues. TCRdb's table, derived via immunoSEQ multiplex PCR, lists solely in-frame clones and lacks some. Its listing shows about 30,000 clones. The V gene is TRBV6-1, the J gene TRBJ2-1, with 8 positions matching TRBD2. The TCR sequence derives from a woman between 18 and 75 years old with a cervical HPV16 infection that either progressed to CIN3+ or cleared (not recorded which). Material for sequencing was blood buffy coat. Partial CDR3 DNA: TGTGCCAGCAGTGTACCCCCCGGGACTAGTCGCAATGAG. Amino acid sequence: CASSVPPGTSRNE. The CDR3 in its entirety is CASSVPPGTSRNEQFF.